This TCR beta chain was identified during a study of blood T cell repertoires in COVID-19. Study as a whole: Sources were T cells, B-cell-depleted T cells, or PBMCs; the material itself was cDNA or gDNA.

Authors' methods: By means of reference gene primer amplification, nucleated cell counts were estimated. Profiling relied on immunoSEQ multiplex PCR, and the TCRdb table lists in-frame clones only, not all of them. V and J calls and clone size are those listed in that table; D and trimming were worked out from the DNA. The sample lists approximately 210,000 clones; around 90% were seen once. The CDR3 consists of 15 residues. Germline V CDR1 and CDR2: SNHLY, FYNNEI. The V and J ends lost 6 bases and 1 base, in that order; junction bases with no gene match: 4. The TCR comes from a man younger than 45 with acute or convalescent COVID-19. Sequencing was done on a sample of peripheral blood. The chain uses TRBV2 and TRBJ2-5; TRBD1 aligns across 11 bases. This CDR3 reads CASRDRGRPQETQYF. The CDR3 DNA reads TGTGCCAGCAGGGACAGGGGGCGCCCCCAAGAGACCCAGTACTTC.